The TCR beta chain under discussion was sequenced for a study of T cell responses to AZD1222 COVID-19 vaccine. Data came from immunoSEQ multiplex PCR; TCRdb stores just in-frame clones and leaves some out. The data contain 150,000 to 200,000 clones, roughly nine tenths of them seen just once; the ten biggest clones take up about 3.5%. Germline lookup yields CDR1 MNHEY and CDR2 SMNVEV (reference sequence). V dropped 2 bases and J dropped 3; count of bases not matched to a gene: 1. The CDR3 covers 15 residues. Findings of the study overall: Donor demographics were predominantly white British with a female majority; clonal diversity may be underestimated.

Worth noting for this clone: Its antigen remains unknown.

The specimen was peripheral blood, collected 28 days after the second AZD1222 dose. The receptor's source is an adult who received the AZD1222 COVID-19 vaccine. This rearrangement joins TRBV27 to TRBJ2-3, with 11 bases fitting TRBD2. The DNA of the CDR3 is TGTGCCAGCAGTTTAACTAGCGGGAGTACAGATACGCAGTATTTT. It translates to CASSLTSGSTDTQYF.